This T cell receptor beta chain appears in the sequencing data of a study of cytomegalovirus exposure and HLA in healthy donors. As to this clone: Its antigen is unidentified.

CDR1 and CDR2 (germline): SQVTM, ANQGSEA. The CDR3 length is 16 residues. The junction had 13 bases not matched to a gene; V was cut back by 3 bases and J by 9 bases. Study conclusions and caveats: Sequencing artifact likely explains a cluster of highly shared sequence variants. The productive fraction for most TCR beta V segments was about 87% or about 30% in an earlier analysis. Reportedly, fewer N-insertions than the roughly 700-donor mean appeared in an Asian-associated ancestry cluster in a later analysis.

In the PCR, 60 Vbeta and 13 Jbeta primers were used. The repertoire was sequenced with immunoSEQ multiplex PCR; TCRdb's copy has only in-frame clones and lacks some. Of some 91,000 clones listed, 64% were seen once; the top ten hold roughly 2.5%. The sequence was collected from a human donor in good health. Sequencing was carried out using PBMCs. This sequence joins TRBV29-1 and TRBJ1-6, with 8 nucleotides matching TRBD1. The DNA of the CDR3 is TGCAGCGTTGACGAACTACAGGGGGAAAGGACTTCACCCCTCCACTTT. Translation: CSVDELQGERTSPLHF.